This entry is about one T cell receptor beta chain. How the authors handled the data: Reference gene primer amplification in the assay estimated nucleated cell counts. TCRdb keeps only in-frame clones here, not all; method: immunoSEQ multiplex PCR. V and J calls and clone size are as listed in that table; D and trimming were resolved from the DNA. The sample comprises around 170,000 clones, 84% of which are singletons, and 13% to 15% rests with the top ten. These data belong to a study of blood T cell repertoires in COVID-19. As for the study in general: Sites in the United States, Italy and Spain provided acute and convalescent COVID-19 samples. PBMCs, B-cell-depleted T cells, or T cells were the source of the cDNA or gDNA that made up the material.

Trimming removed 5 bases at V and 6 bases at J, with 13 bases between. The CDR3 loop spans 14 amino acids. Germline V gene data show CDR1 as MNHEY and CDR2 as SVGAGI. J is TRBJ1-4 and V is TRBV6-5, with D perhaps TRBD1 (5 bases). The sample consisted of peripheral blood. The TCR sequence derives from a man younger than 30 with active or convalescent COVID-19. CDR3 protein: CASSPGVGYEKLFF. DNA of the CDR3: TGTGCCAGCAGTCCGGGGGTGGGATATGAAAAACTGTTTTTT.